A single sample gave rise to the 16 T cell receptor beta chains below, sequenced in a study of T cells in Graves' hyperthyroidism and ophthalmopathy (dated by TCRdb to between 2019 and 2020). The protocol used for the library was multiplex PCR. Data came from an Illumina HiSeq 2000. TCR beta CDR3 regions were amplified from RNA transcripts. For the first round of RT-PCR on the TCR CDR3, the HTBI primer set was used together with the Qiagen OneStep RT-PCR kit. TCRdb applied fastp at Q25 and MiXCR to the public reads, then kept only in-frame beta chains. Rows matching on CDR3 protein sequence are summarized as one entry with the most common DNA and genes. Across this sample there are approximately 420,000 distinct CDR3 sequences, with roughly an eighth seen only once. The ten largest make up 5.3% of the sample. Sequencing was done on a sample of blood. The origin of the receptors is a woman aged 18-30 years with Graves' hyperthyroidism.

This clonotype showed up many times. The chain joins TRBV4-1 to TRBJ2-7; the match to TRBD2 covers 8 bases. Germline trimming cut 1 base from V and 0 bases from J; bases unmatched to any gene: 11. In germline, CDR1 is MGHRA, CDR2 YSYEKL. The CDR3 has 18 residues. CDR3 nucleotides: TGCGCCAGCAGCCAAGGTCAAACCCGGACTAGCAGCTCCTACGAGCAGTACTTC. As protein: CASSQGQTRTSSSYEQYF.

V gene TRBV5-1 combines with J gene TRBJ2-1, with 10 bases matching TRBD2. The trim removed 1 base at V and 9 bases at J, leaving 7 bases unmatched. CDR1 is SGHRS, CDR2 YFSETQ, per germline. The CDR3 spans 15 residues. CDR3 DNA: TGCGCCAGCAGCTTGAGGCTAGCGGGAGTGGCTGAGCAGTTCTTC. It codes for CASSLRLAGVAEQFF.

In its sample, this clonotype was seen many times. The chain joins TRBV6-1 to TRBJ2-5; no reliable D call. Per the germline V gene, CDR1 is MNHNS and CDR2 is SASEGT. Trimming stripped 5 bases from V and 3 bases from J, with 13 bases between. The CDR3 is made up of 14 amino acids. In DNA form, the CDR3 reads TGTGCCAGCAGTTACGGAGCGTTGAAAGAGACCCAGTACTTC. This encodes CASSYGALKETQYF.

The CDR3 region is CASSSPQGLGNTIYF. CDR3 sequence (DNA): TGTGCCAGTAGTAGCCCACAGGGGCTCGGAAACACCATATATTTT. The chain employs TRBV19 and TRBJ1-3; 7 bases are shared with TRBD1. Germline CDR1 is LNHDA and CDR2 is SQIVND (reference sequence). Unmatched junction bases numbered 7, after V lost 4 bases and J lost 4 bases. This CDR3 spans 15 amino acids.

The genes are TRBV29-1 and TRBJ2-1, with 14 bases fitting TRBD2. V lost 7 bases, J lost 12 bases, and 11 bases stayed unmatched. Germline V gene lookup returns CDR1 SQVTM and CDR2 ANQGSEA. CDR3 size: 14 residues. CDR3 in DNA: TGCAGCGGGACCGGGACTAGCGGGAGAGGGCGGCAGTTCTTC. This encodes CSGTGTSGRGRQFF.

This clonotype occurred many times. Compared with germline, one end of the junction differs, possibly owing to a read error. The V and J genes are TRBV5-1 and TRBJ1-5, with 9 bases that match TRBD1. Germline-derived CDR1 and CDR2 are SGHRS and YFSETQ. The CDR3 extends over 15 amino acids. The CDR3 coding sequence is TGTGCCAGCAGCCCGACAGGGGGGAGCAATCAGCCCCAGCATTTT. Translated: CASSPTGGSNQPQHF.

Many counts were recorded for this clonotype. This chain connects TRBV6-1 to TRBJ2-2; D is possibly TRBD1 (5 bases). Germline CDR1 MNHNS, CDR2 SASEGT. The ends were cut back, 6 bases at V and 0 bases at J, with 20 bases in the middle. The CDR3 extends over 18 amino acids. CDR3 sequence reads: CASRRIEGAGPNTGELFF. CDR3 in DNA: TGTGCCAGCAGGCGAATCGAAGGGGCAGGACCGAACACCGGGGAGCTGTTTTTT.

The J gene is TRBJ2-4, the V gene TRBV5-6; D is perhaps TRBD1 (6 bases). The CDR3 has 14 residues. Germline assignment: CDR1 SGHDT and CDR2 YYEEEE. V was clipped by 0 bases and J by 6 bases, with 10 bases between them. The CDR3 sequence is CASSLDRVTNIQYF. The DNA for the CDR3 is TGTGCCAGCAGCTTGGACAGGGTTACAAACATTCAGTACTTC.

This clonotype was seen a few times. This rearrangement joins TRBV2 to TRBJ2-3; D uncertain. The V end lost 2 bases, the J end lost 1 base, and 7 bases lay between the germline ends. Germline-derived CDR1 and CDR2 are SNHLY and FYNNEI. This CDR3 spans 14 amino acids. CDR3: CASSESFGTDTQYF. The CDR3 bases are TGTGCCAGCAGTGAAAGTTTTGGCACAGATACGCAGTATTTT.

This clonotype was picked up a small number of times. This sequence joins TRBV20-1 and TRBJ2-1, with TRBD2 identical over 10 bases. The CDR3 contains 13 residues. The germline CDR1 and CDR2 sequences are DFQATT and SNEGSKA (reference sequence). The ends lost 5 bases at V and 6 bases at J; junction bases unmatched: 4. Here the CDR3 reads CSAVLAGVNEQFF. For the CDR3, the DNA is TGCAGTGCTGTCCTAGCGGGAGTCAATGAGCAGTTCTTC.

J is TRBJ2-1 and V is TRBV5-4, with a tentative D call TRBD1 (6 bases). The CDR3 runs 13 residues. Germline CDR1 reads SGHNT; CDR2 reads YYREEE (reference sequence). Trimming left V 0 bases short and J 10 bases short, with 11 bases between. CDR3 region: CASSLAGAREQFF. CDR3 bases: TGTGCCAGCAGCTTGGCAGGGGCGCGGGAGCAGTTCTTC.

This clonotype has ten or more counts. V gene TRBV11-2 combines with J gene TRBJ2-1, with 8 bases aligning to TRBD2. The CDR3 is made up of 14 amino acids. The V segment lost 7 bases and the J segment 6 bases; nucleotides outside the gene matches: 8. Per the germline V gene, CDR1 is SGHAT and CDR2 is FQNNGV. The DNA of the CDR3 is TGTGCCAGCACCACCAGCGGGAGCCGCAATGAGCAGTTCTTC. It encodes CASTTSGSRNEQFF. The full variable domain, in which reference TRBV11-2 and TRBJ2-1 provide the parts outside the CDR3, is EAGVAQSPRYKIIEKRQSVAFWCNPISGHATLYWYQQILGQGPKLLIQFQNNGVVDDSQLPKDRFSAERLKGVDSTLKIQPAKLEDSAVYLCASTTSGSRNEQFFGPGTRLTVL.

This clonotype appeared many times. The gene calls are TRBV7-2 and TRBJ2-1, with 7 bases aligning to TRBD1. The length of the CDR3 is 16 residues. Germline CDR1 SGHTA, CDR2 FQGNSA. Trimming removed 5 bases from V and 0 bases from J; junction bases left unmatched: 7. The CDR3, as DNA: TGTGCCAGCAGCGGGCCAGGGGGACGCTCCTACAATGAGCAGTTCTTC. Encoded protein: CASSGPGGRSYNEQFF.

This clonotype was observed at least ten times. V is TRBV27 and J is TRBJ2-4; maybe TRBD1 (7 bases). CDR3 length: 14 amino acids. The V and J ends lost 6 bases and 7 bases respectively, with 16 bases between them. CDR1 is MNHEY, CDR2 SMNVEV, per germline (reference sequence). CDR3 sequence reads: CASSPTGRNNIQYF. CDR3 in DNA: TGTGCCAGCAGCCCGACAGGGAGGAATAACATTCAGTACTTC.

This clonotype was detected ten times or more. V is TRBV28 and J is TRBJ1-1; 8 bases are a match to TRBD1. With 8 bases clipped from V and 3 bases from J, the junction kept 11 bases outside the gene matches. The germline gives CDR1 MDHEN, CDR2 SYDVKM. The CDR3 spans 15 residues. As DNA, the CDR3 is TGTGCCAGCTACGCCCTGGACAGGGAGGACACTGAAGCTTTCTTT. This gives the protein CASYALDREDTEAFF.

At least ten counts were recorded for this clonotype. The DNA for the CDR3 is TGTGCCAGCACCCGGACAGGGGGAGACTATGGCTACACCTTC. Encoded protein: CASTRTGGDYGYTF. The chain couples TRBV3-1 to TRBJ1-2; 10 nucleotides match TRBD1. This CDR3 is 14 amino acids long. The V gene's germline CDR1 is LGHDT and CDR2 YNNKEL (reference sequence). J was trimmed by 3 bases and V by 7 bases; bases with no gene match: 5.